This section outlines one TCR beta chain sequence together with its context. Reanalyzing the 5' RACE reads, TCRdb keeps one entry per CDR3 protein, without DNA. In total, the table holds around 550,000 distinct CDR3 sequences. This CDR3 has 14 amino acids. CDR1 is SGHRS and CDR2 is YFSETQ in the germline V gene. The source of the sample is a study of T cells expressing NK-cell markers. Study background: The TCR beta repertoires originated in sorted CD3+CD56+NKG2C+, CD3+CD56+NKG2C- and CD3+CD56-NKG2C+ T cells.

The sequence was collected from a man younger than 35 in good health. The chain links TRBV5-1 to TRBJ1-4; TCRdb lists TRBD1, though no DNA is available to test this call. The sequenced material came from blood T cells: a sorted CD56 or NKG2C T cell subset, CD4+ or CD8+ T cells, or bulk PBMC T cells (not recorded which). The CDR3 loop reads CASSPWGANEKLFF.